The 28 T cell receptor beta chains given below trace back to one sample, sequenced in a study of cytomegalovirus exposure and HLA in healthy donors. The PCR employed 60 Vbeta primers together with 13 Jbeta primers. Sequencing was performed with immunoSEQ multiplex PCR; in TCRdb, only in-frame clones are kept and a portion is missing. Seen here are under 90,000 clones, 65% to 75% observed once, and the top ten hold 6.5% to 8%. The sequenced material came from PBMCs. These receptors were obtained from a middle-aged man in good health and CMV-seropositive.

The chain is built from TRBV6-6 and TRBJ1-5, with TRBD1 matching over 8 bases. The CDR3 length is 15 residues. V lost 2 bases and J lost 1; bases outside the gene matches: 1. The germline gives CDR1 MNHNY, CDR2 SVGAGI (reference sequence). The CDR3 loop is CASSYQGASNQPQHF. DNA for the CDR3: TGTGCCAGCAGTTACCAGGGGGCCAGCAATCAGCCCCAGCATTTT.

This clone was found a few times. The genes are TRBV5-6 and TRBJ1-5, with D uncertain. The germline V gene has CDR1 SGHDT and CDR2 YYEEEE. With 2 bases removed from V and 5 bases from J, the gap between germline ends came to 5 bases. The length of the CDR3 is 12 residues. CDR3 protein: CASSLGDQPQHF. The CDR3 nucleotides are TGTGCCAGCAGCTTAGGAGATCAGCCCCAGCATTTT.

The chain combines TRBV19 with TRBJ1-1, with 8 nucleotides matching TRBD1. J was trimmed by 0 bases and V by 4 bases; bases with no gene match: 4. Germline V gene data show CDR1 as LNHDA and CDR2 as SQIVND (reference sequence). This CDR3 comprises 15 residues. The DNA of the CDR3 is TGTGCCAGTAGTACCTGGGACAGGTTGAACACTGAAGCTTTCTTT. This codes for CASSTWDRLNTEAFF.

The rearrangement links TRBV5-4 to TRBJ2-5, with 7 bases fitting TRBD1. This CDR3 is built from 13 residues. V dropped 5 bases and J dropped 5; count of bases not matched to a gene: 6. CDR1 is SGHNT, CDR2 YYREEE, per germline (reference sequence). CDR3: CASSQTGWETQYF. As DNA, the CDR3 is TGTGCCAGCAGTCAGACAGGGTGGGAGACCCAGTACTTC.

The V and J genes are TRBV6-5 and TRBJ2-1; 7 bases agree with TRBD2. With V trimmed by 5 bases and J by 10 bases, 8 bases remained unmatched. CDR1 is MNHEY, CDR2 SVGAGI, per germline. This CDR3 spans 13 amino acids. CDR3 nucleotides: TGTGCCAGCAGTCCAATCACCGGGGGGGAGCAGTTCTTC. It is translated as CASSPITGGEQFF.

The chain joins TRBV28 to TRBJ2-7; TRBD2 agrees at 9 bases. Germline CDR1 is MDHEN and CDR2 is SYDVKM. This CDR3 comprises 16 residues. The ends lost 10 bases at V and 0 bases at J; junction bases unmatched: 13. CDR3 loop: CATNRVAGANSYEQYF. Here the CDR3 DNA reads TGTGCCACAAACCGGGTAGCGGGAGCGAACTCCTACGAGCAGTACTTC.

This chain connects TRBV7-2 to TRBJ1-1; TRBD1 matches at 7 bases. The CDR3 has 15 residues. J lost 3 bases, V lost 1 base, and 5 bases had no gene match. Germline CDR1 SGHTA, CDR2 FQGNSA. Written as DNA, the CDR3 is TGTGCCAGCAGCTTAGGGGCCGACAGGGACACTGAAGCTTTCTTT. Protein product: CASSLGADRDTEAFF.

This clone was picked up a small number of times. J is TRBJ1-5 and V is TRBV19; D unclear. This CDR3 has 13 residues. Germline-derived CDR1 and CDR2 are LNHDA and SQIVND (reference sequence). Trimming removed 3 bases from V and 10 bases from J, with 13 bases in between. CDR3 region: CASSIAGTVPQHF. In DNA form, the CDR3 reads TGTGCCAGTAGTATCGCCGGCACAGTTCCCCAGCATTTT.

The chain carries TRBV4-2 and TRBJ2-7, with D possibly being TRBD2 (6 bases). Germline CDR1 LGHNA, CDR2 YNFKEQ. V lost 4 bases, J lost 5 bases, and 18 bases lay in between. This CDR3 is 15 amino acids long. In DNA, the CDR3 is TGTGCCAGCAGCCCCACTAGCTGGTTGGAGCACGAGCAGTACTTC. Its protein is CASSPTSWLEHEQYF.

The V gene is TRBV6-1, the J gene TRBJ1-4, with D hard to call. There are 14 residues in the CDR3. CDR1 MNHNS and CDR2 SASEGT come from the germline V gene. V was cut by 6 bases and J by 7 bases, with 15 bases left in between. Here the CDR3 reads CASREDGLREKLFF. CDR3 nucleotides: TGTGCCAGCAGGGAGGATGGTTTACGTGAAAAACTGTTTTTT.

This sequence joins TRBV27 and TRBJ2-7, with TRBD2 matching 10 bases. CDR3 length equals 14 residues. V shed 6 bases and J 8 bases; nucleotides not matched to a gene: 10. Per the germline V gene, CDR1 is MNHEY and CDR2 is SMNVEV (reference sequence). CDR3 in amino acids: CASRPPGLAPKQYF. CDR3 sequence (DNA): TGTGCCAGCAGACCACCGGGACTAGCGCCTAAGCAGTACTTC.

The chain links TRBV7-9 to TRBJ2-2; 7 nucleotides align to TRBD1. Losses at the gene ends were 1 base for V and 4 bases for J; bases not matched to a gene: 3. The CDR3 length is 15 residues. The germline CDR1 and CDR2 sequences are SEHNR and FQNEAQ (reference sequence). CDR3 region: CASSLGDSFTGELFF. In DNA, the CDR3 is TGTGCCAGCAGCTTAGGGGACAGTTTCACCGGGGAGCTGTTTTTT.

The chain links TRBV9 to TRBJ2-1, with 13 bases aligning to TRBD2. CDR1 SGDLS and CDR2 YYNGEE come from the germline V gene. This CDR3 has 15 residues. J was trimmed by 8 bases and V by 3 bases; bases with no gene match: 5. CDR3 residues: CASSATSGRTYEQFF. CDR3 bases: TGTGCCAGCAGCGCGACTAGCGGGAGGACGTATGAGCAGTTCTTC.

The chain links TRBV29-1 to TRBJ2-1, with D perhaps TRBD2 (6 bases). Germline CDR1 reads SQVTM; CDR2 reads ANQGSEA. This CDR3 region has 10 residues. V lost 3 bases to trimming and J lost 12 bases, with 9 bases between them. CDR3 DNA sequence: TGCAGCGTTGAGGAGGGGAGGCAGTTCTTC. It specifies CSVEEGRQFF.

This clone is medium-sized in the sample. The rearrangement links TRBV6-5 to TRBJ1-3, with D uncertain. CDR3 length: 16 residues. Trimming pared 0 bases from V and 3 bases from J, leaving 12 bases between. Looked up from germline, CDR1 is MNHEY and CDR2 is SVGAGI. The CDR3 loop reads CASSYSASGHGNTIYF. The CDR3 DNA reads TGTGCCAGCAGTTACTCCGCATCTGGCCATGGAAACACCATATATTTT.

This clone has just a few counts. The chain uses TRBV7-2 and TRBJ2-5, with TRBD2 as a possible D gene (5 bases). Trimming cost V 5 bases and J 4 bases, with 20 bases left between them. CDR1 SGHTA and CDR2 FQGNSA come from the germline V gene. The CDR3 covers 16 residues. CDR3 amino acids: CASSQFRDILRETQYF. In nucleotides, the CDR3 is TGTGCCAGCAGCCAATTCCGGGATATTCTCAGAGAGACCCAGTACTTC.

V usage is TRBV29-1 and J usage is TRBJ1-1, with D tentatively TRBD1 (5 bases). Germline V gene data show CDR1 as SQVTM and CDR2 as ANQGSEA. The germline V and J ends were trimmed by 3 bases and 1 base, with 12 bases remaining between them. The CDR3 has 14 amino acids. CDR3 nucleotide sequence: TGCAGCGTTGAGACAGTCAGCGAGAACACTGAAGCTTTCTTT. Its protein is CSVETVSENTEAFF.

A note on this clone: The identical CDR3 is also encoded by other nucleotide sequences in the sample. This chain links TRBV6-1 with TRBJ1-1; D might be TRBD1 (6 bases). Germline V gene data show CDR1 as MNHNS and CDR2 as SASEGT. Trimming removed 6 bases at V and 4 bases at J, with 12 bases between. The CDR3 totals 13 residues. CDR3 loop: CASSTGFRTEAFF. For the CDR3, the DNA is TGTGCCAGCAGCACAGGGTTTCGCACTGAAGCTTTCTTT.

J is TRBJ2-3 and V is TRBV28; 11 nucleotides agree with TRBD2. Trimming took 5 bases from V and 2 from J; bases not matched to a gene: 12. The CDR3 contains 18 residues. Germline assignment: CDR1 MDHEN and CDR2 SYDVKM. CDR3 sequence (DNA): TGTGCCAGCAGTCCCGGGACTAGCGGAGAAGACCCCACAGATACGCAGTATTTT. Its protein product is CASSPGTSGEDPTDTQYF.

This clone has more than one count but fewer than ten. This chain joins TRBV19 and TRBJ1-1; D is ambiguous. Germline loops: CDR1 LNHDA, CDR2 SQIVND (reference sequence). V lost 5 bases and J 1 base, leaving 8 bases between the germline ends. The CDR3 runs to 13 residues. The CDR3 loop reads CASSSTRNTEAFF. CDR3 nucleotide sequence: TGTGCCAGTAGTTCGACAAGGAACACTGAAGCTTTCTTT.

This clone was counted a few times. CDR3: CASSRTGTGGWTEAFF. The CDR3 DNA is TGCGCCAGCAGCCGCACCGGGACAGGGGGCTGGACTGAAGCTTTCTTT. The rearrangement uses TRBV4-1 and TRBJ1-1; 12 nucleotides agree with TRBD1. Germline assignment: CDR1 MGHRA and CDR2 YSYEKL. This CDR3 is 16 amino acids long. V dropped 4 bases and J dropped 5; count of bases not matched to a gene: 8.

This clone was observed a single time. The chain employs TRBV29-1 and TRBJ2-1; the D gene is possibly TRBD2 (5 bases). This CDR3 is 12 amino acids long. V lost 4 bases and J 13 bases, leaving 17 bases between the germline ends. CDR1 and CDR2 (germline): SQVTM, ANQGSEA. Here the CDR3 reads CSVVWRSGKQFF. The CDR3 coding sequence is TGCAGCGTTGTTTGGCGGTCCGGGAAACAGTTCTTC.

The chain recombines TRBV6-5 with TRBJ2-2, with D possibly matching TRBD1 (5 bases). Trimming cost V 5 bases and J 0 bases, with 7 bases left between them. Germline CDR1 and CDR2: MNHEY and SVGAGI. The CDR3 contains 14 residues. CDR3 loop: CASSRQTNTGELFF. The CDR3 bases are TGTGCCAGCAGTAGACAGACGAACACCGGGGAGCTGTTTTTT.

This clone was seen a handful of times. The chain recombines TRBV6-5 with TRBJ1-1; 7 bases match TRBD1. The CDR3 has 14 amino acids. Germline lookup yields CDR1 MNHEY and CDR2 SVGAGI. The J segment lost 5 bases and the V segment lost 6 bases, leaving 9 bases of the junction unmatched. CDR3 in DNA: TGTGCCAGCAGGGCGACAGGGTCGGGGACTGAAGCTTTCTTT. It yields the protein CASRATGSGTEAFF.

The chain combines TRBV30 with TRBJ1-6; D not resolved. Per the germline V gene, CDR1 is GTSNPN and CDR2 is SVGIG (reference sequence). The CDR3 is 14 residues long. Trimming removed 3 bases at V and 5 bases at J, with 11 bases between. The CDR3 spells CAWRRTGNNSPLHF. The CDR3 DNA is TGTGCCTGGAGACGAACCGGGAATAATTCACCCCTCCACTTT.

This chain joins TRBV19 and TRBJ2-7; 7 nucleotides line up with TRBD1. The CDR3 spans 14 residues. V was pared by 1 base and J by 2 bases, with 2 bases of the junction left unmatched. CDR1 is LNHDA and CDR2 is SQIVND in the germline V gene (reference sequence). The CDR3: CASSIAGQTYEQYF. The CDR3 nucleotides are TGTGCCAGTAGTATAGCGGGACAGACCTACGAGCAGTACTTC.

The CDR3 region is CASSAMPGVQPQHF. CDR3 sequence (DNA): TGTGCCAGCAGTGCCATGCCAGGGGTTCAGCCCCAGCATTTT. This chain links TRBV7-2 with TRBJ1-5; perhaps TRBD1 as D (6 bases). This CDR3 comprises 14 residues. Germline CDR1 is SGHTA and CDR2 is FQGNSA. Between the trimmed V and J ends, which lost 6 bases and 6 bases, there was a span of 15 bases.

V gene TRBV2 combines with J gene TRBJ1-5; TRBD1 matches 9 bases. J gave up 2 bases and V 8 bases, and 7 bases lay outside the gene matches. Germline V gives CDR1 SNHLY, CDR2 FYNNEI. CDR3 length: 15 residues. CDR3 in amino acids: CASSSDRGGNQPQHF. For the CDR3, the DNA is TGTGCCAGCTCCTCGGACAGGGGAGGCAATCAGCCCCAGCATTTT. Looking up the rest from reference TRBV2 and TRBJ1-5 gives the full variable domain: EPEVTQTPSHQVTQMGQEVILRCVPISNHLYFYWYRQILGQKVEFLVSFYNNEISEKSEIFDDQFSVERPDGSNFTLKIRSTKLEDSAMYFCASSSDRGGNQPQHFGDGTRLSIL.